The rows below give T cell receptor beta chains drawn from one sample of a study of T cells expressing NK-cell markers. TCRdb reprocessed the 5' RACE reads and keeps a single row for each CDR3 protein, giving no DNA. The sample has around 260,000 distinct CDR3 sequences, and its top ten clones hold about 4%. The sample consisted of blood T cells: a sorted CD56 or NKG2C T cell subset, CD4+ or CD8+ T cells, or bulk PBMC T cells (not recorded which). These receptors were collected from a woman between 18 and 70 years old in good health. CDR3s include the opening cysteine and the closing phenylalanine or tryptophan.

j_gene: TRBJ1-2
v_gene: TRBV30
CDR3aa: CAWSPGRRGAWVGTF

j_gene: TRBJ2-1
v_gene: TRBV9
CDR3aa: CASSVRLGDEQFF

j_gene: TRBJ2-1
v_gene: TRBV11-2
CDR3aa: CASSRFPNDNEQFF

j_gene: TRBJ2-1
v_gene: TRBV6-5
CDR3aa: CASSWDREDEQFF

j_gene: TRBJ2-1
v_gene: TRBV12-3/TRBV12-4
CDR3aa: CASSPFGTSGANEQFF

j_gene: TRBJ1-1
v_gene: TRBV21-1
CDR3aa: CAFRGAAELGRTEAFF

j_gene: TRBJ1-2
v_gene: TRBV27
CDR3aa: CASSFKTGTASGGYTF

j_gene: TRBJ2-3
v_gene: TRBV20-1
CDR3aa: CSARPRGSSTDTQYF

j_gene: TRBJ1-5
v_gene: TRBV11-1
CDR3aa: CASSQDYGQGYSNQPQHF

j_gene: TRBJ1-5
v_gene: TRBV20-1
CDR3aa: CSASLTDNQPQHF

j_gene: TRBJ2-5
v_gene: TRBV11-2
CDR3aa: CASSLDGTGREETQYF

j_gene: TRBJ2-7
v_gene: TRBV3-1
CDR3aa: CASSQDVRRYEQYF

j_gene: TRBJ2-5
v_gene: TRBV12-3/TRBV12-4
CDR3aa: CASSKGVIGVQETQYF

j_gene: TRBJ2-1
v_gene: TRBV20-1
CDR3aa: CSACSTRVDEQFF

j_gene: TRBJ2-3
v_gene: TRBV29-1
CDR3aa: CSVQREMRTDTQYF

j_gene: TRBJ2-3
v_gene: TRBV28
CDR3aa: CASSAGTSIDTQYF

j_gene: TRBJ2-1
v_gene: TRBV12-3/TRBV12-4
CDR3aa: CASSRDRPAYNEQFF

j_gene: TRBJ1-2
v_gene: TRBV27
CDR3aa: CASSSSRVLNYGYTF

j_gene: TRBJ2-1
v_gene: TRBV4-1
CDR3aa: CASSQGLSGAGGKMGQFF

j_gene: TRBJ2-6
v_gene: TRBV12-3/TRBV12-4
CDR3aa: CASTRGGVNSGANVLTF

j_gene: TRBJ2-6
v_gene: TRBV6-2/TRBV6-3
CDR3aa: CASSYGRVLTF

j_gene: TRBJ2-1
v_gene: TRBV4-3
CDR3aa: CASSQDSKAGGFNEQFF

j_gene: TRBJ2-1
v_gene: TRBV7-2
CDR3aa: CASSPNLQGREQFF

j_gene: TRBJ2-2
v_gene: TRBV11-2
CDR3aa: CASSLEGGKNTGELFF